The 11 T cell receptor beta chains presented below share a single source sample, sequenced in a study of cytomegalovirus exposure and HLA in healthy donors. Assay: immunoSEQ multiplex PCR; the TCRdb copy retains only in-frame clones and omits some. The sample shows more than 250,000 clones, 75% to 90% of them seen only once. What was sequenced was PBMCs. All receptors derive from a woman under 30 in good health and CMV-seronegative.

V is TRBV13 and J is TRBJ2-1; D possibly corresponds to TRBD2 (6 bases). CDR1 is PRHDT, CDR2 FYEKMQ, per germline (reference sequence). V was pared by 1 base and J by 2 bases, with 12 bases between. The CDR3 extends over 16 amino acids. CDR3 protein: CASSLDLGLTYNEQFF. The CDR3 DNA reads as TGTGCCAGCAGCTTAGATTTGGGACTGACCTACAATGAGCAGTTCTTC. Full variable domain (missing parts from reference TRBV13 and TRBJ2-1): AAGVIQSPRHLIKEKRETATLKCYPIPRHDTVYWYQQGPGQDPQFLISFYEKMQSDKGSIPDRFSAQQFSDYHSELNMSSLELGDSALYFCASSLDLGLTYNEQFFGPGTRLTVL.

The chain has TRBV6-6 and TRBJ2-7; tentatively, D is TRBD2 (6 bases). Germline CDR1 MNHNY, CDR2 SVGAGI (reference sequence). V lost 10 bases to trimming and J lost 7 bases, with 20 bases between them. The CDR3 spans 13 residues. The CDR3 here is CAIRRVPSGEQYF. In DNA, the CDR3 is TGTGCCATACGGAGGGTACCGTCGGGGGAGCAGTACTTC.

CDR3: CASSLSNSDTQYF. The CDR3 DNA reads as TGTGCCAGCAGCTTATCGAACTCAGATACGCAGTATTTT. The genes are TRBV7-3 and TRBJ2-3, with D unresolved. The germline V gene has CDR1 SGHTA and CDR2 FQGTGA. The CDR3 totals 13 residues. Trimming removed 2 bases from V and 4 bases from J, with 7 bases in between.

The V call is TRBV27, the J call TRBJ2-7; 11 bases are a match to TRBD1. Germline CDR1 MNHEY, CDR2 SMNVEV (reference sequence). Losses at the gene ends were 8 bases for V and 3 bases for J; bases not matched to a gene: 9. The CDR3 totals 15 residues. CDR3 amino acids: CASGGQGELFYEQYF. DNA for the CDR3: TGTGCCAGCGGGGGACAGGGGGAACTTTTCTACGAGCAGTACTTC.

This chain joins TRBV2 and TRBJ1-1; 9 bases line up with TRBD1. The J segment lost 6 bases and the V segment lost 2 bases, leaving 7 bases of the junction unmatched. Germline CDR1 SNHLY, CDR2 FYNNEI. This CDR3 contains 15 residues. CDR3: CASSELGQGVSEAFF. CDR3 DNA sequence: TGTGCCAGCAGTGAATTGGGACAGGGTGTGTCTGAAGCTTTCTTT.

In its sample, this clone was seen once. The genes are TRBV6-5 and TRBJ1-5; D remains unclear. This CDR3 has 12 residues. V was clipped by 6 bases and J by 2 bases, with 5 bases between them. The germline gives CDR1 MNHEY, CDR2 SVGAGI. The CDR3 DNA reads TGTGCCAGCAGCCCAGGCAATCAGCCCCAGCATTTT. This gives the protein CASSPGNQPQHF.

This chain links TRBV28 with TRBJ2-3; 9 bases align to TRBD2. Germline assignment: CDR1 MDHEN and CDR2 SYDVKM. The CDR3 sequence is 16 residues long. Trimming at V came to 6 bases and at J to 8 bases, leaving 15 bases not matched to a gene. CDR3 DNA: TGTGCCAGCAGACGACAAGCGGGAGGTTCCGCAGGTACGCAGTATTTT. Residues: CASRRQAGGSAGTQYF.

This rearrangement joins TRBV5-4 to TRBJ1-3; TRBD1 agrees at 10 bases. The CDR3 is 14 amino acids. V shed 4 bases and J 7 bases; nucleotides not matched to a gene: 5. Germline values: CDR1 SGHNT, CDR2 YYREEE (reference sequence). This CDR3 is CASSLDRGSNTIYF. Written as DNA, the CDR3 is TGTGCCAGCAGCCTGGACAGGGGGTCGAACACCATATATTTT. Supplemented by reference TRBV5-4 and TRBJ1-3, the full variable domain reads ETGVTQSPTHLIKTRGQQVTLRCSSQSGHNTVSWYQQALGQGPQFIFQYYREEENGRGNFPPRFSGLQFPNYSSELNVNALELDDSALYLCASSLDRGSNTIYFGEGSWLTVV.

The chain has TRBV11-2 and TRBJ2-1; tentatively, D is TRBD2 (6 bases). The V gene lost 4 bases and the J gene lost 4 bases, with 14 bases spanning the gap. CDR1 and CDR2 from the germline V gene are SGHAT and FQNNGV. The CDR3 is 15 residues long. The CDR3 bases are TGTGCCAGCAGCTCGGCGGAGGGGACGTACAATGAGCAGTTCTTC. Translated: CASSSAEGTYNEQFF.

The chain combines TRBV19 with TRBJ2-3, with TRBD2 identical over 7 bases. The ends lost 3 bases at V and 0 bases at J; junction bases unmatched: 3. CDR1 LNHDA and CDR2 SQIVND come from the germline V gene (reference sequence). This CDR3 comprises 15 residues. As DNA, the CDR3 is TGTGCCAGTAGTATCAGCGGGATTAGCACAGATACGCAGTATTTT. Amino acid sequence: CASSISGISTDTQYF.

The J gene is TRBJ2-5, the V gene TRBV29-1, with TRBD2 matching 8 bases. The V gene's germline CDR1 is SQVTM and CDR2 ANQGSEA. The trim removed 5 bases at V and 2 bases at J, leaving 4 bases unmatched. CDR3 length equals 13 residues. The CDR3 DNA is TGCAGCGTTCGGAGCGGGGGACAAGAGACCCAGTACTTC. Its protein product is CSVRSGGQETQYF.